This entry lists 14 T cell receptor beta chains sequenced from one sample in a study of T cells in localized non-small cell lung cancer. The repertoire was sequenced with immunoSEQ multiplex PCR; TCRdb's copy has only in-frame clones and lacks some. The sample yields several thousand clones, roughly nine tenths seen once. The sample was peripheral blood, taken before any cancer treatment. These receptors originate from a female donor over 55 with stage II squamous cell lung carcinoma.

This clone appeared once. The gene calls are TRBV6-1 and TRBJ2-7; 7 bases match TRBD1. The CDR3 has 15 amino acids. V was pared by 0 bases and J by 2 bases, with 4 bases of the junction left unmatched. Germline-derived CDR1 and CDR2 are MNHNS and SASEGT. The CDR3 DNA is TGTGCCAGCAGTGAAGCACCGGGACAGACCTACGAGCAGTACGTC. Residues: CASSEAPGQTYEQYV.

The chain employs TRBV19 and TRBJ2-2; the D is unclear. From germline, CDR1 is LNHDA and CDR2 SQIVND (reference sequence). Trimming left V 6 bases short and J 7 bases short, with 6 bases between. There are 11 residues in the CDR3. CDR3 amino acids: CASRWSGELFF. The CDR3 DNA follows: TGTGCCAGTAGATGGAGCGGGGAGCTGTTTTTT.

V is TRBV6-6 and J is TRBJ1-5, with no clear D. CDR1 is MNHNY, CDR2 SVGAGI, per germline (reference sequence). The CDR3 runs to 14 residues. The ends were cut back, 2 bases at V and 7 bases at J, with 12 bases in the middle. The CDR3 protein is CASSYGSVRQPQHF. The CDR3 bases are TGTGCCAGCAGTTACGGTTCAGTCCGACAGCCCCAGCATTTT.

The V gene is TRBV5-6, the J gene TRBJ1-2; perhaps TRBD1 as D (5 bases). The CDR3 spans 12 residues. Germline V gene sequence: CDR1 SGHDT, CDR2 YYEEEE. V lost 0 bases to trimming and J lost 9 bases, with 9 bases between them. In nucleotides, the CDR3 is TGTGCCAGCAGCTTGGTGGCAGGGAGCTACACCTTC. It is translated as CASSLVAGSYTF. The full variable domain, completed using reference TRBV5-6 and TRBJ1-2, is DAGVTQSPTHLIKTRGQQVTLRCSPKSGHDTVSWYQQALGQGPQFIFQYYEEEERQRGNFPDRFSGHQFPNYSSELNVNALLLGDSALYLCASSLVAGSYTFGSGTRLTVV.

The V gene is TRBV7-9, the J gene TRBJ1-3; D remains unclear. This CDR3 contains 14 residues. Germline V gives CDR1 SEHNR, CDR2 FQNEAQ (reference sequence). The germline V and J ends were trimmed by 5 bases and 0 bases, with 8 bases remaining between them. The CDR3: CASSPLLSGNTIYF. DNA of the CDR3: TGTGCCAGCAGCCCGCTCCTCTCTGGAAACACCATATATTTT.

The chain employs TRBV19 and TRBJ2-1; D is perhaps TRBD1 or TRBD2 (5 bases each). Germline CDR1 LNHDA, CDR2 SQIVND (reference sequence). V dropped 1 base and J dropped 0 bases, with 7 bases sitting between them. The CDR3 runs 15 residues. CDR3 nucleotide sequence: TGTGCCAGTAGTATAGGAGGGGACTCCTACAATGAGCAGTTCTTC. Encoded protein: CASSIGGDSYNEQFF.

The chain recombines TRBV11-2 with TRBJ1-4; D remains unclear. V lost 4 bases and J lost 5, with 11 bases in between. The CDR3 totals 14 residues. CDR1 and CDR2 (germline): SGHAT, FQNNGV. CDR3 sequence: CASSSPAPNEKLFF. For the CDR3, the DNA is TGTGCCAGCAGCTCTCCGGCCCCAAATGAAAAACTGTTTTTT.

V usage is TRBV12-5 and J usage is TRBJ1-3; 10 nucleotides line up with TRBD1. The CDR3 is made up of 15 amino acids. The ends lost 5 bases at V and 8 bases at J; junction bases unmatched: 9. Germline CDR1 LGHNT, CDR2 FRNRAP. As DNA, the CDR3 is TGTGCTAGTGGTACCGGACAGGGGGTGAGGGACACCATATATTTT. This encodes CASGTGQGVRDTIYF.

The chain couples TRBV5-1 to TRBJ2-1; D is possibly TRBD1 (6 bases). The V and J ends lost 4 bases and 10 bases respectively, with 12 bases between them. Per the germline V gene, CDR1 is SGHRS and CDR2 is YFSETQ. The CDR3 is made up of 12 amino acids. CDR3 bases: TGCGCCAGCAGCGTGGACAGTTACGAGCAGTTCTTC. This gives the protein CASSVDSYEQFF.

CDR3 coding DNA: TGTGCCAGCATGAAGGGACTAGCGGGGTTCAAGGATACGCAGTATTTT. Amino acids: CASMKGLAGFKDTQYF. This chain uses TRBV2 with TRBJ2-3, with TRBD2 matching over 13 bases. The V gene end was trimmed by 7 bases and the J gene end by 6 bases; junction bases not matched to a gene: 10. Germline assignment: CDR1 SNHLY and CDR2 FYNNEI. This CDR3 has 16 residues.

The chain combines TRBV5-6 with TRBJ2-3, with 13 bases matching TRBD2. From germline, CDR1 is SGHDT and CDR2 YYEEEE. Trimming took 3 bases from V and 4 from J; bases not matched to a gene: 5. This CDR3 has 16 residues. The CDR3 DNA is TGTGCCAGCAGCTGGGGGACTAGCGGGGCCGCAGATACGCAGTATTTT. Residues: CASSWGTSGAADTQYF.

The chain uses TRBV2 and TRBJ2-1; unclear D gene. Germline V gives CDR1 SNHLY, CDR2 FYNNEI. Trimming removed 5 bases from V and 7 bases from J, with 12 bases in between. The CDR3 is made up of 13 amino acids. CDR3 DNA sequence: TGTGCCAGCAGTCGGATCGGACGTAATGAGCAGTTCTTC. Protein product: CASSRIGRNEQFF.

The chain employs TRBV18 and TRBJ1-3; no firm D call. Germline CDR1 reads KGHSH; CDR2 reads LQKENI. This CDR3 has 15 amino acids. Trimming left V 2 bases short and J 0 bases short, with 8 bases between. The CDR3 loop is CASSPEVGSGNTIYF. The CDR3 region has the DNA TGTGCCAGCTCACCAGAAGTTGGCTCTGGAAACACCATATATTTT. Combining the CDR3 with reference TRBV18 and TRBJ1-3 gives the whole variable domain NAGVMQNPRHLVRRRGQEARLRCSPMKGHSHVYWYRQLPEEGLKFMVYLQKENIIDESGMPKERFSAEFPKEGPSILRIQQVVRGDSAAYFCASSPEVGSGNTIYFGEGSWLTVV.

The chain links TRBV7-8 to TRBJ2-5; D might be TRBD1 (6 bases). Germline CDR1 and CDR2: SGHVS and FQNEAQ. V lost 5 bases, J lost 2 bases, and 15 bases lay in between. This CDR3 is 15 amino acids long. CDR3 DNA: TGTGCCAGCAGCCCCGGGACACTTTTTCAAGAGACCCAGTACTTC. This sequence encodes CASSPGTLFQETQYF.